This entry lists 16 T cell receptor beta chains sequenced from one sample in a study of blood T cell repertoires in COVID-19. Libraries were prepared by immunoSEQ multiplex PCR; TCRdb keeps only in-frame clonotypes and omits some of them. The profile shows fewer than 250,000 clones, 84% of them singletons. Input material: PBMCs or T cells enriched from blood (not recorded which). The receptor set was obtained from a man aged 60 to 69 who had recovered from COVID-19.

The chain carries TRBV6-6 and TRBJ2-3, with 13 nucleotides matching TRBD2. J was trimmed by 3 bases and V by 5 bases; bases with no gene match: 11. Per the germline V gene, CDR1 is MNHNY and CDR2 is SVGAGI (reference sequence). This CDR3 has 18 residues. The CDR3 reads CASSHTSGGAMGTDTQYF. CDR3 in DNA: TGTGCCAGCAGTCACACTAGCGGGGGGGCCATGGGTACAGATACGCAGTATTTT.

The sample holds a few counts of this clone. J is TRBJ2-7 and V is TRBV29-1; 9 bases align to TRBD1. The germline V gene encodes CDR1 SQVTM and CDR2 ANQGSEA. Trimming removed 5 bases from V and 4 bases from J; junction bases left unmatched: 6. The CDR3 loop spans 13 amino acids. CDR3 in DNA: TGCAGCGTTCTCGGACAGGGGAAATACGAGCAGTACTTC. Encoded protein: CSVLGQGKYEQYF.

J is TRBJ2-7 and V is TRBV10-3; 7 nucleotides agree with TRBD1. V lost 4 bases to trimming and J lost 0 bases; unmatched junction nucleotides: 0. The CDR3 length is 13 residues. In germline, CDR1 is ENHRY, CDR2 SYGVKD. The CDR3 region is CAISGDSSYEQYF. In nucleotides, the CDR3 is TGTGCCATCAGTGGGGACAGCTCCTACGAGCAGTACTTC.

This rearrangement joins TRBV2 to TRBJ2-2; tentative D call: TRBD2 (6 bases). Germline V gene lookup returns CDR1 SNHLY and CDR2 FYNNEI. Trimming shortened V by 2 bases and J by 4 bases, and 11 bases separated the two germline ends. The CDR3 contains 15 residues. CDR3 loop: CASSETGVITGELFF. DNA for the CDR3: TGTGCCAGCAGTGAAACGGGGGTAATCACCGGGGAGCTGTTTTTT.

This clone was seen only once. V is TRBV11-3 and J is TRBJ1-1, with 8 nucleotides matching TRBD1. The CDR3 is 15 residues long. Germline-derived CDR1 and CDR2 are SGHNT and YENEEA. The V gene end was trimmed by 1 base and the J gene end by 4 bases; junction bases not matched to a gene: 5. For the CDR3, the DNA is TGTGCCAGCAGCTTAGTCGGGACAGGCTCCACTGAAGCTTTCTTT. Its protein is CASSLVGTGSTEAFF.

The CDR3 DNA is TGTGCCAGCAGCTTGGGACAGTCTCGACAAGAGACCCAGTACTTC. Protein product: CASSLGQSRQETQYF. The genes are TRBV7-2 and TRBJ2-5; TRBD1 aligns across 7 bases. Trimming at V came to 3 bases and at J to 2 bases, leaving 6 bases not matched to a gene. This CDR3 has 15 residues. CDR1 is SGHTA, CDR2 FQGNSA, per germline.

The chain combines TRBV6-5 with TRBJ1-1; possible D gene TRBD1, 5 bases. The CDR3 consists of 14 residues. V dropped 2 bases and J dropped 3 bases, with 10 bases sitting between them. From germline, CDR1 is MNHEY and CDR2 SVGAGI. CDR3 DNA sequence: TGTGCCAGCAGTTACGGCCAGGGTCACACTGAAGCTTTCTTT. Translation gives CASSYGQGHTEAFF.

The chain carries TRBV6-2 or TRBV6-3 and TRBJ2-2, with 7 bases identical to TRBD2. Germline V lookup: CDR1 MNHEY, CDR2 SVGEGT. The CDR3 totals 16 residues. Trimming removed 3 bases from V and 4 bases from J; junction bases left unmatched: 8. The CDR3 DNA sequence: TGTGCCAGCAGTTATGGACTAGATAGCAGCACCGGGGAGCTGTTTTTT. Amino acid sequence: CASSYGLDSSTGELFF.

The rearrangement joins TRBV27 to TRBJ2-3; the D gene is possibly TRBD1 (6 bases). The V gene lost 6 bases and the J gene lost 6 bases, with 19 bases spanning the gap. Germline CDR1 is MNHEY and CDR2 is SMNVEV (reference sequence). The CDR3 contains 15 residues. The CDR3 loop is CASRTGQIRSDTQYF. The CDR3 nucleotides read TGTGCCAGCAGAACCGGACAGATCCGATCGGATACGCAGTATTTT.

The gene calls are TRBV9 and TRBJ1-4; D unclear. V was cut by 6 bases and J by 7 bases, with 13 bases left in between. From germline, CDR1 is SGDLS and CDR2 YYNGEE. This CDR3 is 13 amino acids long. CDR3 nucleotide sequence: TGTGCCAGCACATGGGGAGGGTTTGAAAAACTGTTTTTT. Amino acids: CASTWGGFEKLFF.

This chain uses TRBV19 with TRBJ2-1, with a tentative D call TRBD1 (6 bases). This CDR3 has 16 residues. The germline gives CDR1 LNHDA, CDR2 SQIVND (reference sequence). V was pared by 4 bases and J by 7 bases, with 20 bases between. The CDR3 reads CASSTLTGPDQNEQFF. Here the CDR3 DNA reads TGTGCCAGTAGTACCCTGACAGGCCCCGACCAGAATGAGCAGTTCTTC.

The rearrangement joins TRBV3-1 (or the pseudogene TRBV3-2) to TRBJ1-4; weak D call: TRBD1 (6 bases). The CDR3 totals 14 residues. Germline V lookup: CDR1 LGHDT, CDR2 YNNKEL (reference sequence). With 4 bases removed from V and 2 bases from J, the gap between germline ends came to 8 bases. The CDR3 nucleotides read TGTGCCAGCAGCCTGCAGGGGACTAATGAAAAACTGTTTTTT. Amino acid sequence: CASSLQGTNEKLFF.

The V gene is TRBV7-9, the J gene TRBJ1-4; 8 bases are shared with TRBD1. J lost 5 bases, V lost 5 bases, and 7 bases had no gene match. The length of the CDR3 is 15 residues. CDR1 and CDR2 from the germline V gene are SEHNR and FQNEAQ (reference sequence). The CDR3 sequence: CASSPGDRNNEKLFF. Written as DNA, the CDR3 is TGTGCCAGCAGCCCCGGGGACAGGAACAATGAAAAACTGTTTTTT.

This clone turned up a few times. This chain links TRBV6-5 with TRBJ2-7; the match to TRBD2 covers 7 bases. Germline V gene lookup returns CDR1 MNHEY and CDR2 SVGAGI. With 9 bases clipped from V and 0 bases from J, the junction kept 5 bases outside the gene matches. The CDR3 length is 13 residues. CDR3 in DNA: TGTGCCAGTGGGGGGGGGAACTCCTACGAGCAGTACTTC. Its translation is CASGGGNSYEQYF.

This clone showed up just once. The chain is built from TRBV19 and TRBJ1-2, with unresolved D. Trimming took off 3 bases at V and 4 bases at J, with 15 bases between the two ends. The CDR3 consists of 15 residues. The germline gives CDR1 LNHDA, CDR2 SQIVND (reference sequence). The CDR3 DNA sequence: TGTGCCAGTAGTATGTCAGGTCCGGTTCTCTATGGCTACACCTTC. It codes for CASSMSGPVLYGYTF.

This chain uses TRBV9 with TRBJ2-3, with a weak D call TRBD2 (5 bases). The germline V gene has CDR1 SGDLS and CDR2 YYNGEE. Trimming pared 3 bases from V and 0 bases from J, leaving 14 bases between. The CDR3 loop spans 16 amino acids. CDR3 sequence (DNA): TGTGCCAGCAGCGACGGGATCGCTCTTAGCACAGATACGCAGTATTTT. Its protein product is CASSDGIALSTDTQYF.